This T cell receptor beta chain is drawn from a study of control samples from healthy donors and cancer patients (dated by TCRdb to 2020 to 2022). About this clone itself: Its antigen remains unidentified. One base away there is no much larger clone; base qualities are not given.

To prepare the library, the immunoSEQ multiplex PCR assay was applied. The source is immuneACCESS, and TCRdb retained only in-frame sequences with V and J called. Part of the clones is not carried over; for the studies checked, unresolved V genes explain less than half of this, and the remainder is unexplained. The sample table records just over 150,000 clones; roughly 90% of these occur just once. In total, the top ten clones hold 12% of the sample. The junction carries 10 bases between V and J, which are trimmed by 5 bases and 4 bases respectively. The CDR3 measures 13 amino acids from cysteine to phenylalanine. Of all the DNA, just the CDR3 is kept, 39 bases in frame from base 1. For CDR1 and CDR2, the germline V gene lists SGHTA and FQGTGA.

The sequenced material came from blood. The rearranged chain carries TRBV7-3 and TRBJ2-3; a tentative D call is TRBD2 (5 bases match). The receptor's source is a young man in good health. The DNA sequence follows: TGTGCCAGCAGCCTAGGACTCGCAGATACGCAGTATTTT. Its coded protein is CASSLGLADTQYF.